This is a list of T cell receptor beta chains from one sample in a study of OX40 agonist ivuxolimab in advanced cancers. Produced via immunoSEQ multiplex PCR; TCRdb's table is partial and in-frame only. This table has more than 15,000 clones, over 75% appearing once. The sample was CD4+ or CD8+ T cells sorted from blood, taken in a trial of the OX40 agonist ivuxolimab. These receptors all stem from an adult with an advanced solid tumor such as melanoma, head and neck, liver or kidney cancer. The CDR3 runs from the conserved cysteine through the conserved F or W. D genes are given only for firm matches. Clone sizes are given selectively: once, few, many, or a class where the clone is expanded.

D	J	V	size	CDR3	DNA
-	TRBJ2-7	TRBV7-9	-	CASSFYDSSYEQYF	TGTGCCAGCAGCTTTTATGACAGCTCCTACGAGCAGTACTTC
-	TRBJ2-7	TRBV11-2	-	CASSYGSGSYEQYF	TGTGCCAGCAGCTATGGGAGCGGCTCCTACGAGCAGTACTTC
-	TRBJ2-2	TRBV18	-	CASSPRDFGARGPGELFF	TGTGCCAGCTCACCTCGGGACTTTGGAGCCCGAGGACCCGGGGAGCTGTTTTTT
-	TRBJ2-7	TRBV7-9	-	CASSLNGIEQYF	TGTGCCAGCAGCTTAAACGGTATCGAGCAGTACTTC
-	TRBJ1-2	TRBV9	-	CASGSGGVYGYTF	TGTGCCAGCGGGAGTGGGGGAGTCTATGGCTACACCTTC
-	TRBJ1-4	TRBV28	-	CASRSPGSYNEKLFF	TGTGCCAGCAGGTCCCCGGGATCTTATAATGAAAAACTGTTTTTT
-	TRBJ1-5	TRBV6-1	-	CASSEVGAQNQPQHF	TGTGCCAGCAGTGAAGTGGGTGCGCAGAATCAGCCCCAGCATTTT
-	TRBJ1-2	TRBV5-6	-	CASSLDKSNYGYTF	TGTGCCAGCAGCTTGGACAAAAGTAACTATGGCTACACCTTC
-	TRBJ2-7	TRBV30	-	CAWSAQGPEQYF	TGTGCCTGGAGCGCACAGGGACCCGAGCAGTACTTC
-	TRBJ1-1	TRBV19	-	CASSTAGGTWGSWGTEAFF	TGTGCCAGTAGTACCGCCGGGGGGACGTGGGGTTCATGGGGCACTGAAGCTTTCTTT
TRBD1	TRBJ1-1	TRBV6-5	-	CASSILTGTEAFF	TGTGCCAGCAGTATACTGACAGGGACGGAAGCTTTCTTT
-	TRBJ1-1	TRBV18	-	CASSGRDINTEAFF	TGTGCCAGCTCAGGTAGGGACATCAACACTGAAGCTTTCTTT
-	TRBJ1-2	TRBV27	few	CASSDGGEGYTF	TGTGCCAGCAGTGACGGGGGCGAAGGCTACACCTTC
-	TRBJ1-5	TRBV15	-	CATSRASNQPQHF	TGTGCCACCAGCAGAGCTAGCAATCAGCCCCAGCATTTT
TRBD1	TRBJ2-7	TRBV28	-	CASSLRGQGFYYEQYF	TGTGCCAGCAGTTTAAGGGGGCAGGGCTTCTACTACGAGCAGTACTTC
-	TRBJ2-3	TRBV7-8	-	CASSSDRVDTQYF	TGTGCCAGCAGCTCGGACCGCGTGGATACGCAGTATTTT